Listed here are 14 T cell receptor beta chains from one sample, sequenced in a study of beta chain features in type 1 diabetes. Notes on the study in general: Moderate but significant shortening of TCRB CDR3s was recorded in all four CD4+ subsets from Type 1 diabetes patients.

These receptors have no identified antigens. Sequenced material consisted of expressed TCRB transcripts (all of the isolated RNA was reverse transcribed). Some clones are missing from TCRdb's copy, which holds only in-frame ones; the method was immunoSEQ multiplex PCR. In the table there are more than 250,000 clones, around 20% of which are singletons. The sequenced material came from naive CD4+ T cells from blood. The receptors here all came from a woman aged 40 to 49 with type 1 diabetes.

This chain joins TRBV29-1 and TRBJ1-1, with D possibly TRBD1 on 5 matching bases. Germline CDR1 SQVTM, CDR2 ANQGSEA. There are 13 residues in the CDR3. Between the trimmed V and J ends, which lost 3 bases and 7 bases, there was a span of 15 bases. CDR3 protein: CSVERGGRGEAFF. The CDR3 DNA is TGCAGCGTTGAGCGCGGGGGTAGGGGTGAAGCTTTCTTT.

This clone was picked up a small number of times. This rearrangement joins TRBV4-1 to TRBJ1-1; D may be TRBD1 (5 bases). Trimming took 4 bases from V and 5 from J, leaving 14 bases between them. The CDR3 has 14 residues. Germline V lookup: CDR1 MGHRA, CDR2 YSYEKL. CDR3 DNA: TGCGCCAGCAGCCTTGTGACAGTGGGGACTGAAGCTTTCTTT. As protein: CASSLVTVGTEAFF.

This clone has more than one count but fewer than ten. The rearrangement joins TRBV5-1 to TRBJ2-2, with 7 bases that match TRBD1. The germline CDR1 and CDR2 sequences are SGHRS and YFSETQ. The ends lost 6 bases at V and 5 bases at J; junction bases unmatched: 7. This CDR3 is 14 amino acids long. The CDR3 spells CASIRGSETGELFF. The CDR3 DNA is TGCGCCAGCATCAGGGGGAGCGAGACCGGGGAGCTGTTTTTT.

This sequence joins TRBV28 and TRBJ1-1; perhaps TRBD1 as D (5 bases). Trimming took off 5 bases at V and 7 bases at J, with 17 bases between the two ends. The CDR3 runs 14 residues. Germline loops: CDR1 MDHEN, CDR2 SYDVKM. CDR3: CASSLGGAHIEAFF. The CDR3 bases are TGTGCCAGCAGTCTAGGCGGGGCCCATATTGAAGCTTTCTTT.

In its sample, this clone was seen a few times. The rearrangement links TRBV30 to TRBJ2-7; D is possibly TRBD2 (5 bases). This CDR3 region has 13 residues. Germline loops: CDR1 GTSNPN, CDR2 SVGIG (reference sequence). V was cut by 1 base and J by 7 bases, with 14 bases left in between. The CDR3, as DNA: TGTGCCTGGAGTGGTAGTCCCGGCGGGGAGCAGTACTTC. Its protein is CAWSGSPGGEQYF.

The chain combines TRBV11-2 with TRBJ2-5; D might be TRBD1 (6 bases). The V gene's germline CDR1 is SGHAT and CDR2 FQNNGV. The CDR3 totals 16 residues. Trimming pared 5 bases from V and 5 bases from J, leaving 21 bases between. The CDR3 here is CASSPIRGRVGETQYF. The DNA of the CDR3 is TGTGCCAGCAGCCCGATCAGGGGCCGGGTGGGGGAGACCCAGTACTTC.

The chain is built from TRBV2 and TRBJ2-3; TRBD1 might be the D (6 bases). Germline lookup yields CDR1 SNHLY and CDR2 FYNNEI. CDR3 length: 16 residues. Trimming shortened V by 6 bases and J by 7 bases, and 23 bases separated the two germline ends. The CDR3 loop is CASSPRGGQVVHTQYF. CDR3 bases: TGTGCCAGCAGCCCCCGAGGGGGACAAGTCGTACATACGCAGTATTTT.

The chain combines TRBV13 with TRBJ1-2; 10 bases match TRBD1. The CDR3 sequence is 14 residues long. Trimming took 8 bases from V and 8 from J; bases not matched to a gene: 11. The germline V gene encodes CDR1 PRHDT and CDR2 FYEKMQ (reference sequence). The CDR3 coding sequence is TGTGCCAGCTTTACGGACAGGGGGGGGAACGGCTACACCTTC. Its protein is CASFTDRGGNGYTF.

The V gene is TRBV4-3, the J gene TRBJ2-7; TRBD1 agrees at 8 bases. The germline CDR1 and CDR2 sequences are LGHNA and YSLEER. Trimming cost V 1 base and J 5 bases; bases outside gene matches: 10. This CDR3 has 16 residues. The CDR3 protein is CASSQGTAGGMDEQYF. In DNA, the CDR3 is TGCGCCAGCAGCCAAGGCACAGCAGGGGGCATGGACGAGCAGTACTTC.

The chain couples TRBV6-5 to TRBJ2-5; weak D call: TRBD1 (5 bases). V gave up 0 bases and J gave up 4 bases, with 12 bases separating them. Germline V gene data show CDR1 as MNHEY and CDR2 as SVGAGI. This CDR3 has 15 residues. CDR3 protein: CASSYSYRNAETQYF. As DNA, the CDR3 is TGTGCCAGCAGTTACTCGTACAGGAACGCAGAGACCCAGTACTTC.

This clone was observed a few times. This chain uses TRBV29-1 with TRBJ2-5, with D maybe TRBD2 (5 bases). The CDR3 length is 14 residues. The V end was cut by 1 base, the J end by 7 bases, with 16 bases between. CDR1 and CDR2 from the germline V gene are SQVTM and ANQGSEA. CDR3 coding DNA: TGCAGCGTTGAAGGTTCAGGCCTTGAGGGGACCCAGTACTTC. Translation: CSVEGSGLEGTQYF.

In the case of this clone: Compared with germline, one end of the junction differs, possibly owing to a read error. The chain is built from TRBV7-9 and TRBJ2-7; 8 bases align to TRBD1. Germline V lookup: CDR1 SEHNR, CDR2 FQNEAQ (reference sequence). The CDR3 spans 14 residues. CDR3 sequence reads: CASSLATGASERYF. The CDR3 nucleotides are TGTGCCAGCAGCTTAGCGACAGGGGCAAGCGAGCGGTACTTC.

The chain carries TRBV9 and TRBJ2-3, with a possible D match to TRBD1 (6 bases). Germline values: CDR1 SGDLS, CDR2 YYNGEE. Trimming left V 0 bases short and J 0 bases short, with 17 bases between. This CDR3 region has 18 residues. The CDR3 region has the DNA TGTGCCAGCAGCGTAGACGTAGGGACATCCACTAGCACAGATACGCAGTATTTT. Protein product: CASSVDVGTSTSTDTQYF.

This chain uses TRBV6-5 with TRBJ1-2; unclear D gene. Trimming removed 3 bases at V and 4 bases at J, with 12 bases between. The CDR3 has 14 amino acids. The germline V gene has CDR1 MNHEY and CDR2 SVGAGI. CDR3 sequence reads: CASSYEGTSYGYTF. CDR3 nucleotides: TGTGCCAGCAGTTATGAGGGCACGAGCTATGGCTACACCTTC.